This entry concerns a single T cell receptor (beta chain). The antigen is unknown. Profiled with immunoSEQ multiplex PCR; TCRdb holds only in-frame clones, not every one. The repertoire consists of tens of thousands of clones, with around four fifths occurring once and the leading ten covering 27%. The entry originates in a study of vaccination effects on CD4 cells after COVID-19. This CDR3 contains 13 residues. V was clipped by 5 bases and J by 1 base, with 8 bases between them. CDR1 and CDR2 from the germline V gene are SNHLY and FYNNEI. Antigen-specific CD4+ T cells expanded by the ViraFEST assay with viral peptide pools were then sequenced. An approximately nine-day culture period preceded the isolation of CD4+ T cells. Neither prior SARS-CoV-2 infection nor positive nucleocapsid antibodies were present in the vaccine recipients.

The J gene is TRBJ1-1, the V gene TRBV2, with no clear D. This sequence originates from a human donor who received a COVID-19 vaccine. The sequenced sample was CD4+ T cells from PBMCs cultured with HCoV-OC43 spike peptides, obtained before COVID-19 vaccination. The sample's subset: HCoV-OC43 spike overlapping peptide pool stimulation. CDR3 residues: CASSWVENTEAFF. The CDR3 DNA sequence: TGTGCCAGCAGTTGGGTGGAGAACACTGAAGCTTTCTTT.